Shown below are 19 T cell receptor beta chains from a single sample sequenced in a study of blood T cell repertoires in COVID-19. TCRdb keeps only in-frame clones here, not all; method: immunoSEQ multiplex PCR. The sample consists of around 250,000 clones, about four fifths of them appearing once. The sequenced sample was peripheral blood. These receptor sequences come from a young woman with acute or convalescent COVID-19.

This clone was counted only a few times. V gene TRBV19 combines with J gene TRBJ1-2; TRBD1 matches at 8 bases. Trimming at V came to 6 bases and at J to 2 bases, leaving 2 bases not matched to a gene. The length of the CDR3 is 13 residues. Germline values: CDR1 LNHDA, CDR2 SQIVND (reference sequence). The CDR3 region is CASSDRGNYGYTF. In DNA form, the CDR3 reads TGTGCCAGTAGCGACAGGGGAAACTATGGCTACACCTTC.

V is TRBV6-5 and J is TRBJ2-5; TRBD2 aligns across 7 bases. V was clipped by 2 bases and J by 1 base; unmatched bases: 4. CDR3 size: 15 residues. Germline V lookup: CDR1 MNHEY, CDR2 SVGAGI. The CDR3 protein is CASSYGSGIQETQYF. The CDR3 region has the DNA TGTGCCAGCAGTTACGGAAGCGGGATCCAAGAGACCCAGTACTTC.

J is TRBJ1-5 and V is TRBV5-8; possible D gene TRBD1, 6 bases. V lost 0 bases, J lost 9 bases, and 13 bases lay in between. The CDR3 loop spans 14 amino acids. Germline CDR1 and CDR2: SGHTS and YDEGEE. Here the CDR3 reads CASSLVDSGAPQHF. DNA for the CDR3: TGTGCCAGCAGCTTGGTGGACAGCGGGGCGCCCCAGCATTTT.

In nucleotides, the CDR3 is TGCGCCAGCAGCCAAGATGAGACCGGGGGGAACACTGAAGCTTTCTTT. Its translation: CASSQDETGGNTEAFF. The chain is built from TRBV4-3 and TRBJ1-1; the D gene is possibly TRBD1 (5 bases). Germline values: CDR1 LGHNA, CDR2 YSLEER. V was clipped by 0 bases and J by 1 base, with 12 bases between them. There are 16 residues in the CDR3.

The chain employs TRBV24-1 and TRBJ1-1; D is ambiguous. Trimming shortened V by 2 bases and J by 5 bases, and 11 bases separated the two germline ends. Per the germline V gene, CDR1 is KGHDR and CDR2 is SFDVKD. The CDR3 is made up of 14 amino acids. The CDR3 DNA reads as TGTGCCACCAGTGATTCGTCGAGGGAAACTGAAGCTTTCTTT. It specifies CATSDSSRETEAFF.

The rearrangement joins TRBV20-1 to TRBJ2-1; 9 bases fit TRBD2. The CDR3 spans 15 residues. J gave up 2 bases and V 3 bases, and 5 bases lay outside the gene matches. The V gene's germline CDR1 is DFQATT and CDR2 SNEGSKA (reference sequence). The CDR3 DNA follows: TGCAGTGCTAGTATCCTAGCGGGGACCTACAATGAGCAGTTCTTC. Translated, it gives CSASILAGTYNEQFF.

The genes are TRBV4-3 and TRBJ1-3, with 7 bases matching TRBD1. V shed 4 bases, J shed 0 bases, and the junction held 6 bases outside the gene matches. The CDR3 has 16 amino acids. Germline values: CDR1 LGHNA, CDR2 YSLEER. The CDR3 sequence is CASSPWTGSSGNTIYF. DNA for the CDR3: TGCGCCAGCAGCCCATGGACAGGAAGCTCTGGAAACACCATATATTTT.

The genes are TRBV9 and TRBJ2-5; tentatively, D is TRBD2 (5 bases). The germline V gene has CDR1 SGDLS and CDR2 YYNGEE. V lost 0 bases and J lost 1, with 13 bases in between. The CDR3 contains 16 residues. The CDR3 DNA reads TGTGCCAGCAGCGTAGCCCGGGATCCCCCCCAAGAGACCCAGTACTTC. Encoded protein: CASSVARDPPQETQYF.

The chain couples TRBV28 to TRBJ2-7; D possibly corresponds to TRBD2 (6 bases). Germline V lookup: CDR1 MDHEN, CDR2 SYDVKM. This CDR3 contains 14 residues. The germline V and J ends were trimmed by 3 bases and 4 bases, with 13 bases remaining between them. The CDR3 sequence: CASSFSAGYYEQYF. The CDR3 DNA reads as TGTGCCAGCAGTTTCTCAGCGGGTTATTACGAGCAGTACTTC.

The gene calls are TRBV12-3 or TRBV12-4 and TRBJ1-2; D is ambiguous. V was pared by 1 base and J by 6 bases, with 9 bases between. This CDR3 region has 13 residues. This CDR3 is CASSLELRNGYTF. In DNA, the CDR3 is TGTGCCAGCAGTTTAGAGCTGAGGAATGGCTACACCTTC.

V gene TRBV13 combines with J gene TRBJ1-5, with 10 bases identical to TRBD1. The CDR3 is made up of 16 amino acids. The ends lost 2 bases at V and 2 bases at J; junction bases unmatched: 3. Germline-derived CDR1 and CDR2 are PRHDT and FYEKMQ (reference sequence). As DNA, the CDR3 is TGTGCCAGCAGCTTAAGCGGGACAGGGGGCAATCAGCCCCAGCATTTT. Amino acids: CASSLSGTGGNQPQHF.

The genes are TRBV21-1 and TRBJ2-7; the listed D gene, TRBD1, was not tested against the DNA. TRBV21-1 is shown as a pseudogene. The CDR3 contains 16 residues. CDR3 in amino acids: CASSRSGTGGSYEQYF. CDR3 sequence (DNA): TGTGCCAGCAGCAGATCCGGGACAGGGGGCTCCTACGAGCAGTACTTC.

The chain uses TRBV15 and TRBJ2-4; the match to TRBD2 covers 7 bases. J gave up 7 bases and V 1 base, and 10 bases lay outside the gene matches. CDR1 is LNHNV, CDR2 YYDKDF, per germline (reference sequence). The CDR3 covers 16 residues. CDR3 DNA: TGTGCCACCAGCAGAGGTCCCCCGGGAGGATCGAACATTCAGTACTTC. Amino acid sequence: CATSRGPPGGSNIQYF.

The genes are TRBV18 and TRBJ2-2, with 9 bases matching TRBD2. Trimming took 1 base from V and 6 from J; bases not matched to a gene: 9. Looked up from germline, CDR1 is KGHSH and CDR2 is LQKENI. CDR3 length equals 17 residues. CDR3 protein: CASSPQGLAGFPGELFF. CDR3 nucleotides: TGTGCCAGCTCACCACAAGGCCTAGCGGGATTCCCCGGGGAGCTGTTTTTT.

V is TRBV6-5 and J is TRBJ1-6; D ambiguous. Trimming pared 9 bases from V and 10 bases from J, leaving 13 bases between. Germline V CDR1 and CDR2: MNHEY, SVGAGI. CDR3 length equals 12 residues. The CDR3 loop reads CASEGVWSPLHF. The CDR3 DNA is TGTGCCAGTGAGGGTGTTTGGTCACCCCTCCACTTT.

V is TRBV11-2 and J is TRBJ2-1, with 7 bases fitting TRBD1. Germline values: CDR1 SGHAT, CDR2 FQNNGV. With V trimmed by 5 bases and J by 4 bases, 5 bases remained unmatched. This CDR3 contains 14 residues. CDR3 sequence reads: CASSPGQAYNEQFF. The CDR3 nucleotides are TGTGCCAGCAGCCCCGGACAGGCGTACAATGAGCAGTTCTTC.

The chain joins TRBV28 to TRBJ2-1; TRBD2 matches 11 bases. V shed 6 bases and J 9 bases; nucleotides not matched to a gene: 10. The germline gives CDR1 MDHEN, CDR2 SYDVKM. The CDR3 contains 15 residues. The CDR3 DNA reads as TGTGCCAGCAGCGGAGCTAGCGGGAGGTTCGTTGAGCAGTTCTTC. Its translation is CASSGASGRFVEQFF.

CDR3 in amino acids: CASSQWSRGSVDEKLFF. The CDR3 region has the DNA TGTGCCAGCAGCCAGTGGAGCAGGGGAAGCGTTGATGAAAAACTGTTTTTT. The rearrangement links TRBV3-1 (or the pseudogene TRBV3-2) to TRBJ1-4; TRBD1 might be the D (6 bases). The V and J ends lost 3 bases and 6 bases respectively, with 20 bases between them. Germline V gene lookup returns CDR1 LGHDT and CDR2 YNNKEL (reference sequence). The length of the CDR3 is 17 residues.

This clone is a singleton in its sample. V is TRBV24-1 and J is TRBJ2-1, with 10 bases identical to TRBD2. This CDR3 has 16 residues. With V trimmed by 3 bases and J by 7 bases, 8 bases remained unmatched. Germline CDR1 is KGHDR and CDR2 is SFDVKD. CDR3 region: CATSDPAGGPVNEQFF. CDR3 sequence (DNA): TGTGCCACCAGTGATCCAGCGGGAGGGCCTGTAAATGAGCAGTTCTTC.